This passage covers 3 T cell receptor beta chains from one sample sequenced in a study of blood T cell repertoires in COVID-19. TCRdb's table, derived via immunoSEQ multiplex PCR, lists solely in-frame clones and lacks some. The table lists 75,000 to 100,000 clones, about 83% of them singletons. Sample: peripheral blood. The receptors originated from a human donor in a cohort sampled during active COVID-19.

The J gene is TRBJ2-7, the V gene TRBV18; tentatively, D is TRBD1 (6 bases). Trimming stripped 3 bases from V and 0 bases from J, with 9 bases between. The CDR3 sequence is 14 residues long. Germline V gene sequence: CDR1 KGHSH, CDR2 LQKENI. The CDR3 loop is CASSPPGHSYEQYF. The CDR3 bases are TGTGCCAGCTCACCCCCGGGACACTCCTACGAGCAGTACTTC.

The chain is built from TRBV5-1 and TRBJ2-1; 10 bases fit TRBD2. Trimming removed 0 bases from V and 3 bases from J; junction bases left unmatched: 6. This CDR3 spans 17 amino acids. Germline CDR1 reads SGHRS; CDR2 reads YFSETQ. The CDR3 reads CASSLGTSGPIYNEQFF. CDR3 coding DNA: TGCGCCAGCAGCTTGGGGACTAGCGGACCTATCTACAATGAGCAGTTCTTC.

The chain combines TRBV19 with TRBJ2-1, with D possibly TRBD1 on 6 matching bases. Germline values: CDR1 LNHDA, CDR2 SQIVND (reference sequence). V lost 3 bases and J lost 6, with 12 bases in between. The CDR3 loop spans 14 amino acids. The CDR3 sequence is CASSMTGQVNEQFF. The DNA of the CDR3 is TGTGCCAGTAGTATGACAGGACAAGTCAATGAGCAGTTCTTC.